This TCR beta chain is from a study of OX40 agonist ivuxolimab in advanced cancers. About the research overall: The diagnoses of dose-escalation patients were hepatocellular carcinoma, melanoma, renal cell or head and neck cancer. Three partial responders included one hepatocellular carcinoma patient and two cutaneous melanoma patients. Study-wide results and limits: On average, a greater number of expanded clones characterised CD8+ T cells relative to CD4+.

Only in-frame clones appear in the TCRdb table, and some are missing; sequencing was by immunoSEQ multiplex PCR. This table has some 83,000 clones, 80% to 90% appearing once. V was cut by 4 bases and J by 6 bases, with 18 bases left in between. Germline V gene lookup returns CDR1 SGHTA and CDR2 FQGNSA. This CDR3 is built from 16 residues. To note about this clone: What it binds is unknown.

The V call is TRBV7-2, the J call TRBJ2-2, with no clear D. The input for sequencing was CD4+ or CD8+ T cells sorted from blood, taken in a trial of the OX40 agonist ivuxolimab. This TCR derives from an adult with an advanced solid tumor such as melanoma, head and neck, liver or kidney cancer. The CDR3 sequence: CASSSNSAGVAGELFF. Here the CDR3 DNA reads TGTGCCAGCAGCTCAAATAGTGCAGGAGTGGCCGGGGAGCTGTTTTTT.